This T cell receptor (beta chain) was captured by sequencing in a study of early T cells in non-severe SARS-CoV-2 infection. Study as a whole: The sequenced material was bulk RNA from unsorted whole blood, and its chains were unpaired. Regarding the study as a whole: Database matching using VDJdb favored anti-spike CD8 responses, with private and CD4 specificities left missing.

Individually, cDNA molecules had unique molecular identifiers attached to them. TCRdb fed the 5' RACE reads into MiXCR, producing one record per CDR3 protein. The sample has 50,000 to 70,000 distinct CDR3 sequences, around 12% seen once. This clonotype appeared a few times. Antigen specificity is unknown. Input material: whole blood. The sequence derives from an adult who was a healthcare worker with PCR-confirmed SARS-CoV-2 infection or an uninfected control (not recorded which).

CDR3 DNA sequence: TGTGCCAGCAGCATGGCGGAATCCTCCTACGAGCAGTACTTC. This encodes CASSMAESSYEQYF. V gene TRBV6-6 combines with J gene TRBJ2-7; D gene uncertain. V gave up 6 bases and J gave up 0 bases, with 12 bases separating them. This CDR3 spans 14 amino acids. Germline loops: CDR1 MNHNY, CDR2 SVGAGI (reference sequence).